This TCR beta chain was found in a study of beta chain features in type 1 diabetes. J lost 1 base, V lost 5 bases, and 7 bases had no gene match. CDR3 length equals 15 residues. The germline V gene encodes CDR1 SGHAT and CDR2 FQDESV (reference sequence). This clone occurred many times. Every isolated RNA sample was fully reverse transcribed, so sequencing captured expressed TCRB transcripts. Method: immunoSEQ multiplex PCR; TCRdb's copy keeps in-frame clones and lacks some. Among roughly 140,000 clones, around 8% were seen once, and the ten largest hold 0.55% to 0.75%. Sequencing used central memory CD4+ T cells from blood. The chain carries TRBV11-1 and TRBJ1-1, with TRBD1 matching over 7 bases. The clonotype comes from a man in his late teens or twenties in good health. CDR3 protein: CASSILTGTNTEAFF. CDR3 DNA: TGTGCCAGCAGCATCCTGACAGGGACGAACACTGAAGCTTTCTTT.